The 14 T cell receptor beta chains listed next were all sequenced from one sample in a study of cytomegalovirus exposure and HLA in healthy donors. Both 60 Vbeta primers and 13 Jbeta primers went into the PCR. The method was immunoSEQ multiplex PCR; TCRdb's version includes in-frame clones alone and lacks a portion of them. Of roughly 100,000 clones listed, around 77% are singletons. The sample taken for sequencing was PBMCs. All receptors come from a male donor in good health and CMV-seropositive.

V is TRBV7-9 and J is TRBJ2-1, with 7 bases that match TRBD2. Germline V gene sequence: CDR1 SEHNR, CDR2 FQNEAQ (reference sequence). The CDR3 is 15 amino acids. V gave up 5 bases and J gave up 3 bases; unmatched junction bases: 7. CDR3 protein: CASSPGGSFYNEQFF. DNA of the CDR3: TGTGCCAGCAGCCCCGGCGGGAGCTTCTACAATGAGCAGTTCTTC.

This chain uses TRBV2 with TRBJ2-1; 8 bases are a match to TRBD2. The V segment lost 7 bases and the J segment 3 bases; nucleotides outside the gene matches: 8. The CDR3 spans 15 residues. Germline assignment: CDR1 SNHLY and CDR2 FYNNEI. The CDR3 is CASTPREGNYNEQFF. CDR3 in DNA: TGTGCCAGCACCCCCCGGGAGGGTAACTACAATGAGCAGTTCTTC.

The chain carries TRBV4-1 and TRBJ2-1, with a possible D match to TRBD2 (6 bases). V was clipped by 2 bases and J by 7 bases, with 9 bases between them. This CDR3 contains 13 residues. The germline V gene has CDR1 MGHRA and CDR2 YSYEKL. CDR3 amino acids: CASSQPGRNEQFF. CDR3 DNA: TGCGCCAGCAGCCAACCAGGGAGGAATGAGCAGTTCTTC.

CDR3 protein: CASSLWSGQGAGTDTQYF. As DNA, the CDR3 is TGTGCCAGCAGTTTATGGTCCGGACAGGGGGCTGGCACAGATACGCAGTATTTT. The chain uses TRBV28 and TRBJ2-3, with 11 bases identical to TRBD1. Unmatched junction bases numbered 6, after V lost 0 bases and J lost 1 base. CDR1 MDHEN and CDR2 SYDVKM come from the germline V gene. This CDR3 spans 18 amino acids.

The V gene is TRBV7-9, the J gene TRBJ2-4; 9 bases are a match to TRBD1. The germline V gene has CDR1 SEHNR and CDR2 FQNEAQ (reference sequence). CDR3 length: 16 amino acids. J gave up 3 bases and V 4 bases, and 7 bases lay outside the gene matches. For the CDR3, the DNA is TGTGCCAGCAGCTCACAGGGGGCATCGGTCAAAAACATTCAGTACTTC. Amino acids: CASSSQGASVKNIQYF.

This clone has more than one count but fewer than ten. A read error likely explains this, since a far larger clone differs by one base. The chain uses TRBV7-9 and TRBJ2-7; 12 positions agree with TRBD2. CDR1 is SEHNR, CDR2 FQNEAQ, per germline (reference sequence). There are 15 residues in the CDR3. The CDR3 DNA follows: TGTTCCAGCAGCCGCGGGACTAGCGGGCTCTACGAGCAGTACTTC. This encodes CSSSRGTSGLYEQYF.

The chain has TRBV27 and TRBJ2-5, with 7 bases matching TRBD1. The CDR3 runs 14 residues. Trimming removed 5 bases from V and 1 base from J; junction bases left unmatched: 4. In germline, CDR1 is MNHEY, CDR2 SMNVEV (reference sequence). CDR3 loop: CASSRQGSQETQYF. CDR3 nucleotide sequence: TGTGCCAGCAGTCGACAGGGATCCCAAGAGACCCAGTACTTC.

The CDR3 bases are TGTGCCAGCAGTCCCCTTTCGGGGGGGAGGTACAATGAGCAGTTCTTC. It codes for CASSPLSGGRYNEQFF. V usage is TRBV27 and J usage is TRBJ2-1; 8 positions agree with TRBD2. Germline assignment: CDR1 MNHEY and CDR2 SMNVEV (reference sequence). V lost 5 bases, J lost 4 bases, and 10 bases stayed unmatched. There are 16 residues in the CDR3.

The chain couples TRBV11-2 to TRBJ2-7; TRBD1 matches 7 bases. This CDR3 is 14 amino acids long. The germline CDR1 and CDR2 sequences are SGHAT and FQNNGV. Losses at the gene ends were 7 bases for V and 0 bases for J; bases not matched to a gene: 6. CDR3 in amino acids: CASTDRDLSYEQYF. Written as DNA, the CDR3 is TGTGCCAGCACCGACAGGGATCTCTCCTACGAGCAGTACTTC.

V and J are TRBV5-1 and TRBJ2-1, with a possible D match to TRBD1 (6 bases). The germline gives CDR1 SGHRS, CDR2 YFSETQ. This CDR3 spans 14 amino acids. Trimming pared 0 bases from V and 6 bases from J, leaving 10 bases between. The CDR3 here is CASSLGLQGNEQFF. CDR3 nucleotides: TGCGCCAGCAGCTTGGGGCTACAGGGCAATGAGCAGTTCTTC. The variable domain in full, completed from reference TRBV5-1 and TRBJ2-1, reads KAGVTQTPRYLIKTRGQQVTLSCSPISGHRSVSWYQQTPGQGLQFLFEYFSETQRNKGNFPGRFSGRQFSNSRSEMNVSTLELGDSALYLCASSLGLQGNEQFFGPGTRLTVL.

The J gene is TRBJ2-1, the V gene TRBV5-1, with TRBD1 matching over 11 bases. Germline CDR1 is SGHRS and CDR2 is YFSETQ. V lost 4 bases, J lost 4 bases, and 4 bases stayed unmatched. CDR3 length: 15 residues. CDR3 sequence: CASSLGQGEYNEQFF. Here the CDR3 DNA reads TGCGCCAGCAGCCTGGGACAGGGGGAGTACAATGAGCAGTTCTTC.

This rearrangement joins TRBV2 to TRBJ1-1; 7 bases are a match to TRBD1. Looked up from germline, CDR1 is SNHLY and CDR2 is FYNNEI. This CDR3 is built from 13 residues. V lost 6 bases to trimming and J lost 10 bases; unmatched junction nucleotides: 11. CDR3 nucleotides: TGTGCCAGCAGCGATAGCGGACAGGTCGTAGCTTTCTTT. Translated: CASSDSGQVVAFF.

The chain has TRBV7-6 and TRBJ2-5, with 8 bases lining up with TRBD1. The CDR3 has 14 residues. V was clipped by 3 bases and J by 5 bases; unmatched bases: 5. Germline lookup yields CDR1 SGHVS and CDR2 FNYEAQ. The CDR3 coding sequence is TGTGCCAGCAGCTTTCAGGGGGCTGACGAGACCCAGTACTTC. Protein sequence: CASSFQGADETQYF.

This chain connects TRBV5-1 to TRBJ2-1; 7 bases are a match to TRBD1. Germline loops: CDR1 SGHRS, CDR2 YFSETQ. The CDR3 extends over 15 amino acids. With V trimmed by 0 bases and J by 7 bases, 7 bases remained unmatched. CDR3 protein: CASSLAPGGQNEQFF. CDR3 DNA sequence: TGCGCCAGCAGCTTGGCCCCAGGGGGACAGAATGAGCAGTTCTTC.